This T cell receptor beta chain is drawn from a study of CD8 T cells in Susac syndrome. TCR beta sequences were obtained from blood CD8+ and CD4+ T cells. TEMRA cells were FACS-enriched, and CD8+ and CD4+ T cells were isolated negatively. With random hexamers, reverse transcription was performed on roughly 0.5 to 1 ug of RNA. A multiplex approach, immunoSEQ multiplex PCR, amplified TCR beta CDR3 across 54 Vbeta and 13 Jbeta. MiXCR, applied by TCRdb to the immunoSEQ multiplex PCR reads, yields one record per CDR3 protein. The sample lists some 300,000 distinct CDR3 sequences, around nine tenths occurring once. The study's findings and limits: The study's TCR sequencing and HLA analysis covered a relatively small number of individuals, and the study acknowledged this.

About this clonotype itself: Its specificity is unknown.

V shed 6 bases and J 5 bases; nucleotides not matched to a gene: 10. Germline CDR1 reads SNHLY; CDR2 reads FYNNEI. The CDR3 is made up of 15 amino acids. The gene calls are TRBV2 and TRBJ2-5; the match to TRBD1 covers 9 bases. What was sequenced was CD8+ T cells from PBMCs. The sequence was obtained from a human donor with multiple sclerosis. CDR3 sequence (DNA): TGTGCCAGCAGCCCGAGGACAGGGGTGGATGAGACCCAGTACTTC. This encodes CASSPRTGVDETQYF.